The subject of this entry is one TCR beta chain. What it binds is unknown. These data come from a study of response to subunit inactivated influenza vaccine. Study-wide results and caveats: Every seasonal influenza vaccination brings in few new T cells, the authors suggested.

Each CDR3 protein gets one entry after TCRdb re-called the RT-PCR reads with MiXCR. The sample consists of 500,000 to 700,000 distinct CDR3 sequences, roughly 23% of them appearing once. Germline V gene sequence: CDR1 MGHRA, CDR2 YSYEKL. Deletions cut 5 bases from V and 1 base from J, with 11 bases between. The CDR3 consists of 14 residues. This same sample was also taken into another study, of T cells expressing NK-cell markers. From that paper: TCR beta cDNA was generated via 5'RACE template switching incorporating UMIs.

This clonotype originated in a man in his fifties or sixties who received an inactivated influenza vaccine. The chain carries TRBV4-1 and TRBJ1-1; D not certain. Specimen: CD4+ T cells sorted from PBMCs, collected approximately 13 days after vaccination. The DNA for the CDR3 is TGCGCCAGCAGCAACCGGGATTCGAACACTGAAGCTTTCTTT. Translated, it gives CASSNRDSNTEAFF.